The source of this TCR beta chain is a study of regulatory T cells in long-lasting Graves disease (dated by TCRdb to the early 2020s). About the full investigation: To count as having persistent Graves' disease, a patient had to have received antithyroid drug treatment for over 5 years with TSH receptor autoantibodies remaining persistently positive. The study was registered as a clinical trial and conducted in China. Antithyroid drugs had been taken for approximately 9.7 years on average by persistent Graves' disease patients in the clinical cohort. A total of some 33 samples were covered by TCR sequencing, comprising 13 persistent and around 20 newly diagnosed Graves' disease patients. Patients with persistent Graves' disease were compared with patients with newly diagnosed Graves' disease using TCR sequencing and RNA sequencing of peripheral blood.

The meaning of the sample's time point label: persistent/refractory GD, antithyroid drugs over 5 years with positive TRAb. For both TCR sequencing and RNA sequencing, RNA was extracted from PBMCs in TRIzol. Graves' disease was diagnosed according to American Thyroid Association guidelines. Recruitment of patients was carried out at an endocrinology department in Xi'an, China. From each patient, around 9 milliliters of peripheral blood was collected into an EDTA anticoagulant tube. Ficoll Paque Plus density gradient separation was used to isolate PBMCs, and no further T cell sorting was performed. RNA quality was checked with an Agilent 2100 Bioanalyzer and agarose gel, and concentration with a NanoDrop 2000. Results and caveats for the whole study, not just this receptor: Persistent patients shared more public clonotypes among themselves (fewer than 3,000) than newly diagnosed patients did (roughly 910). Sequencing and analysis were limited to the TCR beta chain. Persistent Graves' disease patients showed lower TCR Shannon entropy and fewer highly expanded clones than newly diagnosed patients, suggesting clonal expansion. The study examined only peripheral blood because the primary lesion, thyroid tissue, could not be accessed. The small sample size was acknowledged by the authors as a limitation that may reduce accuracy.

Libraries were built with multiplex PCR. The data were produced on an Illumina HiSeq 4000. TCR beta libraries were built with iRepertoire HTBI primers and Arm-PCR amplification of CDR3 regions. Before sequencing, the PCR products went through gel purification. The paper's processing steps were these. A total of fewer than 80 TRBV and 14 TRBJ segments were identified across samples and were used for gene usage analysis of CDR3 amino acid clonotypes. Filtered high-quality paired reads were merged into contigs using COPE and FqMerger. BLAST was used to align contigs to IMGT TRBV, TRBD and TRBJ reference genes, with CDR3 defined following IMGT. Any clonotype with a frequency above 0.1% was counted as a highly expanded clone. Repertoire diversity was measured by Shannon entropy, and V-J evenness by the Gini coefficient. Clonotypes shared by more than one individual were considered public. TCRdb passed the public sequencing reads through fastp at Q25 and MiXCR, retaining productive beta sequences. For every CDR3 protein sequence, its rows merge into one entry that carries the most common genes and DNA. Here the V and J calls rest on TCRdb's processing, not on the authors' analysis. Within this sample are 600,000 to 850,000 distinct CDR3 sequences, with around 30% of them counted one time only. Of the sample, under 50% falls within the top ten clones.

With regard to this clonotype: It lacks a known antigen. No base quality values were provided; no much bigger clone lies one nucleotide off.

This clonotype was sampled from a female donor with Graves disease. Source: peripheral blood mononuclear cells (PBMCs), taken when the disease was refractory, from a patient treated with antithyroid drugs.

The CDR3: CASRGTSGSRDEQYF. The bases read TGTGCCAGCAGGGGGACTAGCGGGAGTCGGGACGAGCAGTACTTC. The rearrangement joined TRBV28 to TRBJ2-7, with 14 bases in between that match TRBD2. The germline V gene provides CDR1 MDHEN and CDR2 SYDVKM. From V the trimming removes 6 bases and from J it removes 5 bases, while the gene matches leave 6 bases of the junction unaccounted for. From cysteine to phenylalanine, the CDR3 is 15 amino acids long. Solely the CDR3 DNA is kept, with 45 bases framed from the first base. Beyond the CDR3, the reference TRBV28 and TRBJ2-7 genes provide the residues; the full variable domain reads: DVKVTQSSRYLVKRTGEKVFLECVQDMDHENMFWYRQDPGLGLRLIYFSYDVKMKEKGDIPEGYSVSREKKERFSLILESASTNQTSMYLCASRGTSGSRDEQYFGPGTRLTVT.